The 24 T cell receptor beta chains in this list originate from one sample, sequenced in a study of shared clonotypes between healthy human individuals. CD45RO-negative CD8 cells positively selected for CCR7 made up the naive population, which excluded terminally differentiated effector memory CD45RA+ cells. TCRdb's table, derived via immunoSEQ multiplex PCR, lists solely in-frame clones and lacks some. In the table there are about 2,200,000 clones, around 93% of which are singletons. The sequenced sample consisted of naive CD8+ T cells from PBMCs. The source is a man aged 18 to 35 in good health. Some clones in this sample may be carry-over from other donors' samples.

This sequence joins TRBV6-1 and TRBJ1-5, with a tentative D call TRBD1 (5 bases). Deletions cut 3 bases from V and 6 bases from J, with 24 bases between. The CDR3 consists of 18 residues. Per the germline V gene, CDR1 is MNHNS and CDR2 is SASEGT. CDR3 sequence (DNA): TGTGCCAGCAGTGAGGAAGAAACCGGGGCCGAAGGGGCTCAGCCCCAGCATTTT. Translated: CASSEEETGAEGAQPQHF.

The chain links TRBV7-8 to TRBJ1-5, with D possibly matching TRBD1 (5 bases). Germline lookup yields CDR1 SGHVS and CDR2 FQNEAQ. CDR3 length: 15 residues. V gave up 1 base and J gave up 6 bases, with 13 bases separating them. In DNA form, the CDR3 reads TGTGCCAGCAGCTTAGAGGGGCCGGGTGGTCAGCCCCAGCATTTT. Translation gives CASSLEGPGGQPQHF.

This clone has more than one count but fewer than ten. The chain recombines TRBV9 with TRBJ2-2; 12 bases line up with TRBD2. CDR3 length equals 15 residues. Trimming at V came to 3 bases and at J to 7 bases, leaving 4 bases not matched to a gene. The germline V gene has CDR1 SGDLS and CDR2 YYNGEE. The CDR3 DNA reads TGTGCCAGCAGCGCTAGCGGGAGGGCGATCGGGGAGCTGTTTTTT. Its translation: CASSASGRAIGELFF.

The rearrangement uses TRBV6-1 and TRBJ1-2, with a possible D match to TRBD1 (6 bases). This CDR3 is 14 amino acids long. V lost 3 bases and J lost 5, with 13 bases in between. CDR1 MNHNS and CDR2 SASEGT come from the germline V gene. The CDR3 bases are TGTGCCAGCAGTGATTACAGGGTGTGGTATGGCTACACCTTC. Translated, it gives CASSDYRVWYGYTF.

This clone was counted only a few times. The rearrangement links TRBV29-1 to TRBJ1-1; the D gene is possibly TRBD1 (6 bases). The V and J ends lost 8 bases and 1 base respectively, with 11 bases between them. The V gene's germline CDR1 is SQVTM and CDR2 ANQGSEA. The CDR3 has 12 residues. CDR3 amino acids: CSSTGTNTEAFF. In DNA form, the CDR3 reads TGCAGCTCCACAGGGACGAACACTGAAGCTTTCTTT.

The chain employs TRBV27 and TRBJ2-3, with D unclear. This CDR3 region has 16 residues. Germline CDR1 is MNHEY and CDR2 is SMNVEV (reference sequence). Trimming left V 5 bases short and J 4 bases short, with 19 bases between. CDR3 region: CASSPITIPTADTQYF. DNA of the CDR3: TGTGCCAGCAGTCCCATCACTATACCCACCGCAGATACGCAGTATTTT.

The chain employs TRBV5-8 and TRBJ2-1, with 9 bases aligning to TRBD2. J was trimmed by 5 bases and V by 3 bases; bases with no gene match: 9. There are 16 residues in the CDR3. From germline, CDR1 is SGHTS and CDR2 YDEGEE. The CDR3 DNA sequence: TGTGCCAGCAGCTGGCCGAGGACTAGCGTGCACAATGAGCAGTTCTTC. Translation gives CASSWPRTSVHNEQFF.

V and J are TRBV7-9 and TRBJ1-2; D not certain. The CDR3 consists of 15 residues. The V gene's germline CDR1 is SEHNR and CDR2 FQNEAQ (reference sequence). The V end was cut by 5 bases, the J end by 3 bases, with 16 bases between. Here the CDR3 reads CASSPWLEADYGYTF. CDR3 coding DNA: TGTGCCAGCAGCCCGTGGTTGGAAGCGGACTATGGCTACACCTTC. The full variable domain, its missing parts supplied by reference TRBV7-9 and TRBJ1-2, is DTGVSQNPRHKITKRGQNVTFRCDPISEHNRLYWYRQTLGQGPEFLTYFQNEAQLEKSRLLSDRFSAERPKGSFSTLEIQRTEQGDSAMYLCASSPWLEADYGYTFGSGTRLTVV.

In DNA, the CDR3 is TGTGCCAGCAGCCAAGTGCGGACTAGCGAATACAATGAGCAGTTCTTC. As protein: CASSQVRTSEYNEQFF. J is TRBJ2-1 and V is TRBV4-2; TRBD2 matches at 9 bases. Germline V gene data show CDR1 as LGHNA and CDR2 as YNFKEQ. The CDR3 covers 16 residues. Trimming took 1 base from V and 4 from J; bases not matched to a gene: 5.

This clone has only one observation. The chain recombines TRBV7-9 with TRBJ2-2, with 7 bases aligning to TRBD1. The CDR3 covers 13 residues. CDR1 and CDR2 (germline): SEHNR, FQNEAQ (reference sequence). With V trimmed by 11 bases and J by 3 bases, 6 bases remained unmatched. CDR3 sequence (DNA): TGTGCCTACCGGGACAGTGACACCGGGGAGCTGTTTTTT. It specifies CAYRDSDTGELFF. Based on the CDR3 plus reference TRBV7-9 and TRBJ2-2, the full variable domain is DTGVSQNPRHKITKRGQNVTFRCDPISEHNRLYWYRQTLGQGPEFLTYFQNEAQLEKSRLLSDRFSAERPKGSFSTLEIQRTEQGDSAMYLCAYRDSDTGELFFGEGSRLTVL.

The chain uses TRBV7-8 and TRBJ2-4; possibly TRBD2 for D (6 bases). The germline V gene encodes CDR1 SGHVS and CDR2 FQNEAQ. The CDR3 spans 20 residues. Deletions cut 0 bases from V and 0 bases from J, with 21 bases between. The CDR3 sequence is CASSLAVFGGYRLAKNIQYF. For the CDR3, the DNA is TGTGCCAGCAGCTTAGCGGTCTTCGGGGGATATAGGTTAGCCAAAAACATTCAGTACTTC.

The chain links TRBV5-6 to TRBJ1-5; D is perhaps TRBD1 (6 bases). This CDR3 has 15 residues. Germline assignment: CDR1 SGHDT and CDR2 YYEEEE. Between the trimmed V and J ends, which lost 1 base and 3 bases, there was a span of 11 bases. For the CDR3, the DNA is TGTGCCAGCAGCTTGTTACGGGGGCTCAATCAGCCCCAGCATTTT. Its translation: CASSLLRGLNQPQHF.

As concerns this clone: Other DNA variants within this sample encode the same CDR3. The chain couples TRBV15 to TRBJ2-1; 7 bases are shared with TRBD2. CDR3 length: 15 amino acids. CDR1 and CDR2 from the germline V gene are LNHNV and YYDKDF (reference sequence). Unmatched junction bases numbered 4, after V lost 5 bases and J lost 0 bases. The CDR3 DNA sequence: TGTGCCACCAGCCCGGGGGGAAGCTCCTACAATGAGCAGTTCTTC. Encoded protein: CATSPGGSSYNEQFF.

The V and J genes are TRBV7-8 and TRBJ2-2; TRBD2 matches at 13 bases. This CDR3 is built from 16 residues. The V gene end was trimmed by 4 bases and the J gene end by 6 bases; junction bases not matched to a gene: 5. CDR1 and CDR2 from the germline V gene are SGHVS and FQNEAQ. The CDR3 DNA follows: TGTGCCAGCAGCTATAGGACTAGCGGGAGAGCCGGGGAGCTGTTTTTT. Its protein is CASSYRTSGRAGELFF.

This clone appeared once. This chain uses TRBV6-5 with TRBJ2-1; D is undetermined. The V end lost 7 bases, the J end lost 0 bases, and 7 bases lay between the germline ends. Germline V gene data show CDR1 as MNHEY and CDR2 as SVGAGI. This CDR3 is built from 13 residues. CDR3 sequence reads: CASTSPSYNEQFF. CDR3 coding DNA: TGTGCCAGCACTTCCCCCTCCTACAATGAGCAGTTCTTC.

This chain joins TRBV19 and TRBJ2-4, with a tentative D call TRBD2 (5 bases). There are 17 residues in the CDR3. Germline lookup yields CDR1 LNHDA and CDR2 SQIVND (reference sequence). V shed 3 bases and J shed 3 bases, with 18 bases lying between them. The CDR3 nucleotides read TGTGCCAGTAGTATCCCCCTAGCTTACGAAAACAAAAACATTCAGTACTTC. Translation: CASSIPLAYENKNIQYF.

The rearrangement links TRBV11-2 to TRBJ2-7, with 8 bases matching TRBD2. V lost 2 bases and J lost 3; bases outside the gene matches: 6. The CDR3 runs to 15 residues. Germline V CDR1 and CDR2: SGHAT, FQNNGV. Written as DNA, the CDR3 is TGTGCCAGCAGCTTATCTAGCGGGTTTTTCTACGAGCAGTACTTC. It specifies CASSLSSGFFYEQYF.

The chain combines TRBV2 with TRBJ1-2; perhaps TRBD1 as D (6 bases). This CDR3 comprises 14 residues. Germline V CDR1 and CDR2: SNHLY, FYNNEI. Trimming took 3 bases from V and 8 from J, leaving 16 bases between them. The CDR3 sequence is CASSELPRGNGYTF. The CDR3 DNA is TGTGCCAGCAGTGAGCTACCCAGGGGCAACGGCTACACCTTC.

The V gene is TRBV7-9, the J gene TRBJ2-1, with a tentative D call TRBD1 (6 bases). The CDR3 length is 14 residues. Looked up from germline, CDR1 is SEHNR and CDR2 is FQNEAQ (reference sequence). Trimming shortened V by 5 bases and J by 0 bases, and 8 bases separated the two germline ends. The CDR3 loop reads CASSDRSSYNEQFF. The CDR3 DNA sequence: TGTGCCAGCAGCGACAGGAGCTCCTACAATGAGCAGTTCTTC.

This clone appeared a few times. The chain carries TRBV6-5 and TRBJ1-1; TRBD1 is a possible D gene (6 bases). This CDR3 comprises 14 residues. Per germline, CDR1 MNHEY and CDR2 SVGAGI. V lost 2 bases and J 1 base, leaving 8 bases between the germline ends. The CDR3 loop reads CASSYAGANTEAFF. In nucleotides, the CDR3 is TGTGCCAGCAGTTACGCAGGGGCGAACACTGAAGCTTTCTTT.

The chain joins TRBV9 to TRBJ2-3; D is unclear. The CDR3 runs 10 residues. Germline V gives CDR1 SGDLS, CDR2 YYNGEE. V was pared by 7 bases and J by 4 bases, with 4 bases between. The CDR3 reads CASGADTQYF. In DNA form, the CDR3 reads TGTGCCAGCGGGGCAGATACGCAGTATTTT.

The chain couples TRBV6-6 to TRBJ1-2; the D is unclear. The V gene lost 4 bases and the J gene lost 3 bases, with 9 bases spanning the gap. The CDR3 loop spans 13 amino acids. The germline CDR1 and CDR2 sequences are MNHNY and SVGAGI (reference sequence). The CDR3 is CASSLSPHYGYTF. DNA for the CDR3: TGTGCCAGCAGTTTATCCCCTCACTATGGCTACACCTTC.

CDR3 sequence reads: CATSDRGRFNEQFF. The CDR3 DNA is TGTGCCACGTCAGACAGGGGGCGCTTCAATGAGCAGTTCTTC. This chain connects TRBV27 to TRBJ2-1, with 10 bases identical to TRBD1. The CDR3 sequence is 14 residues long. From germline, CDR1 is MNHEY and CDR2 SMNVEV (reference sequence). V was pared by 10 bases and J by 6 bases, with 9 bases of the junction left unmatched.

This chain links TRBV13 with TRBJ2-5; D possibly uses TRBD1 or TRBD2 (5 bases each). V lost 4 bases and J lost 5, with 14 bases in between. This CDR3 has 14 residues. Per germline, CDR1 PRHDT and CDR2 FYEKMQ (reference sequence). The CDR3 coding sequence is TGTGCCAGCAGCTGGGACCAGCGAGGGGAGACCCAGTACTTC. Translated: CASSWDQRGETQYF.